The rows below give T cell receptor beta chains drawn from one sample of a study of blood T cell repertoires in COVID-19. Data came from immunoSEQ multiplex PCR; TCRdb stores just in-frame clones and leaves some out. The table shows about 240,000 clones, with about 89% occurring only once. Sequences were obtained from PBMCs or T cells enriched from blood (not recorded which). These receptors were taken from a woman younger than 45 who had recovered from COVID-19. CDR3s include the opening cysteine and the closing phenylalanine or tryptophan. The D gene is left open where the match is weak. A row's size may be missing; if present it is once, few, many or a size class.

v_gene	d_gene	abundance	j_gene	CDR3aa	CDR3nt
TRBV30	-	-	TRBJ1-1	CAWNWQANTEAFF	TGTGCCTGGAATTGGCAGGCGAACACTGAAGCTTTCTTT
TRBV15	-	-	TRBJ2-6	CATSATRAKWANVLTF	TGTGCCACCAGCGCGACCCGAGCGAAGTGGGCCAACGTCCTGACTTTC
TRBV10-3	-	-	TRBJ1-5	CAISESKYHGPQHF	TGTGCCATCAGTGAGTCGAAGTATCACGGGCCCCAGCATTTT
TRBV18	-	once	TRBJ2-5	CASSPEARQETQYF	TGTGCCAGCTCACCGGAGGCAAGACAAGAGACCCAGTACTTC
TRBV5-5	TRBD2	-	TRBJ2-7	CASSSFRGGRVSYEQYF	TGTGCCAGCAGCTCCTTTCGGGGCGGGAGGGTCTCCTACGAGCAGTACTTC
TRBV28	TRBD2	-	TRBJ2-5	CASSEGLAGKETQYF	TGTGCCAGCAGTGAGGGACTAGCGGGAAAAGAGACCCAGTACTTC
TRBV7-9	TRBD2	-	TRBJ2-7	CASSPSTSGGSYEQYF	TGTGCCAGCAGCCCTAGTACTAGCGGGGGCTCCTACGAGCAGTACTTC
TRBV11-2	-	-	TRBJ1-3	CASSSYPTGSGNTIYF	TGTGCCAGCAGCTCTTACCCGACAGGCTCTGGAAACACCATATATTTT
TRBV9	-	-	TRBJ1-2	CASSPSAGPNYGYTF	TGTGCCAGCAGCCCCTCTGCGGGGCCTAACTATGGCTACACCTTC
TRBV6-4	TRBD1	-	TRBJ1-6	CATASEGQGNSPLHF	TGTGCCACAGCCTCCGAGGGACAGGGAAATTCACCCCTCCACTTT
TRBV10-3	-	-	TRBJ2-7	CAISERTIRDEQYF	TGTGCCATCAGTGAAAGGACTATCCGGGACGAGCAGTACTTC
TRBV5-5	-	-	TRBJ1-2	CASSLGAPVNNYGYTF	TGTGCCAGCAGCTTGGGGGCCCCCGTTAATAACTATGGCTACACCTTC
TRBV30	-	-	TRBJ1-2	CAWSVPENPGGYTF	TGTGCCTGGAGTGTACCCGAAAATCCAGGTGGCTACACCTTC
TRBV4-2	-	-	TRBJ2-7	CASSQAVREASYEQYF	TGTGCCAGCAGCCAAGCGGTAAGGGAGGCCTCCTACGAGCAGTACTTC
TRBV7-6	TRBD2	-	TRBJ2-1	CASTLPPSGRGGRAGGNEQFF	TGTGCCAGCACCCTACCTCCTAGTGGGAGGGGGGGTCGTGCGGGAGGCAATGAGCAGTTCTTC
TRBV19	-	-	TRBJ1-5	CASSIRDRIPHQPQHF	TGTGCCAGTAGTATCCGCGACAGGATCCCTCATCAGCCCCAGCATTTT
TRBV4-3	-	-	TRBJ2-1	CASSQGIGDEQFF	TGCGCCAGCAGCCAAGGTATAGGGGATGAGCAGTTCTTC
TRBV30	-	-	TRBJ1-4	CAWRGGSRLFF	TGTGCCTGGAGGGGGGGGTCTAGACTGTTTTTT
TRBV7-2	TRBD1	-	TRBJ2-1	CASTLLGTANNEQFF	TGTGCCAGCACCTTACTTGGGACAGCGAACAATGAGCAGTTCTTC
TRBV28	TRBD2	-	TRBJ2-1	CASSLYRFGALLPAGARGGQFF	TGTGCCAGCAGTTTATATCGATTTGGGGCTTTGTTACCAGCGGGGGCCCGCGGAGGGCAGTTCTTC